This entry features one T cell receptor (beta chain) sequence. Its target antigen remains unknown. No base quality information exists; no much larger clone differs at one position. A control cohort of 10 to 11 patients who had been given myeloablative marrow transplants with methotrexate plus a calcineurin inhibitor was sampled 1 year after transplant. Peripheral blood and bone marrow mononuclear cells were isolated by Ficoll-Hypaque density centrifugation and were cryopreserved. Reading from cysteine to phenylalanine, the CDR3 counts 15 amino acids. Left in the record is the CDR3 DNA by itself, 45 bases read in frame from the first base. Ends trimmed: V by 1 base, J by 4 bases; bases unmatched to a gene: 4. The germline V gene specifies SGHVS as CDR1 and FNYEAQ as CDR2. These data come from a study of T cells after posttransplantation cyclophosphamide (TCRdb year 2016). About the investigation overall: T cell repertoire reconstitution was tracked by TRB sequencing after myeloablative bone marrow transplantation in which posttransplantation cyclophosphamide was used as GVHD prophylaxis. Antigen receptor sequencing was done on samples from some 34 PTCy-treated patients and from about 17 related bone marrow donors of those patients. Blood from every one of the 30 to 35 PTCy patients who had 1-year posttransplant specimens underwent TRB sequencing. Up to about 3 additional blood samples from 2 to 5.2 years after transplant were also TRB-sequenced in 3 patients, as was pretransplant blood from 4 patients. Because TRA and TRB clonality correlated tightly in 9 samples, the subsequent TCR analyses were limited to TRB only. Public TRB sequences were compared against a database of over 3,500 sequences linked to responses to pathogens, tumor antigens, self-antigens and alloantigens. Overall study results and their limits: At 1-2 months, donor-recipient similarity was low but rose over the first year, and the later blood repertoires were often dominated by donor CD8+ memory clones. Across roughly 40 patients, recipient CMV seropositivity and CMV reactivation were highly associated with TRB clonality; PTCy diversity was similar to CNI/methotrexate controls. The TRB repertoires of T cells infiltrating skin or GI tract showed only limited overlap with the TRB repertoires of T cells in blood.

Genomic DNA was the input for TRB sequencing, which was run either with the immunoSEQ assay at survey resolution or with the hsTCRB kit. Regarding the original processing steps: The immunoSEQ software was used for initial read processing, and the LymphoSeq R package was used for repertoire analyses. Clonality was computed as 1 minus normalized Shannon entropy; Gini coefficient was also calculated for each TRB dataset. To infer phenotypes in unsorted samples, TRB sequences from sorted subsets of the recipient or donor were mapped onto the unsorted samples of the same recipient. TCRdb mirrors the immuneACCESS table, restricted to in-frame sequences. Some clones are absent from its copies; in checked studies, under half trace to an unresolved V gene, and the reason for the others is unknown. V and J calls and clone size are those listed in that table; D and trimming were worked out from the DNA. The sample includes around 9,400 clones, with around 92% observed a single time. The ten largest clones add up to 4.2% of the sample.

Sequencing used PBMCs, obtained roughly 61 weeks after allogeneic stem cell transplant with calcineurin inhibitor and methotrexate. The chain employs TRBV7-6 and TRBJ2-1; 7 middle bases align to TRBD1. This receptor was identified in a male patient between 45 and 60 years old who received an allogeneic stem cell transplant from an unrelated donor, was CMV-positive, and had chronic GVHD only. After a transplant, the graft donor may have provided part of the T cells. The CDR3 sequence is CASSLDRGEYNEQFF. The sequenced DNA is TGTGCCAGCAGCTTAGACAGGGGAGAGTACAATGAGCAGTTCTTC.